This is a list of T cell receptor beta chains from one sample in a study of T cells in tuberculosis. Sequencing was performed with immunoSEQ multiplex PCR; in TCRdb, only in-frame clones are kept and a portion is missing. The sample has under 40,000 clones, approximately 90% seen once. Sequencing used PBMCs. The receptors come from a donor aged 5 to 30 with latent tuberculosis or without tuberculosis infection. The CDR3 runs from the conserved cysteine through the conserved F or W. The order of the fields is clone size, J gene, D gene, V gene, CDR3 DNA, CDR3 protein. D genes are given only for firm matches. Size tells how often a clone was seen (once, few, many) or the class of an expanded clone, and some rows leave it out.

clone size: .; J gene: TRBJ2-3; D gene: .; V gene: TRBV7-9; CDR3 DNA: TGTGCCAGCAGCTTTGCGGAAGATACGCAGTATTTT; CDR3 protein: CASSFAEDTQYF
clone size: .; J gene: TRBJ2-1; D gene: TRBD2; V gene: TRBV7-9; CDR3 DNA: TGTGCCAGCAGCTTAGGGACCAGCGGGACCTACAATGAGCAGTTCTTC; CDR3 protein: CASSLGTSGTYNEQFF
clone size: .; J gene: TRBJ2-1; D gene: TRBD1; V gene: TRBV19; CDR3 DNA: TGTGCCAGTAGAGTCACAGGGGGCTGGGAGCAGTTCTTC; CDR3 protein: CASRVTGGWEQFF
clone size: .; J gene: TRBJ2-3; D gene: .; V gene: TRBV7-2; CDR3 DNA: TGTGCCAGCAGCCTCGGACAGCACACAGATACGCAGTATTTT; CDR3 protein: CASSLGQHTDTQYF
clone size: .; J gene: TRBJ1-1; D gene: .; V gene: TRBV4-3; CDR3 DNA: TGCGCCAGCAGCCAAGGCAGGGAGAACACTGAAGCTTTCTTT; CDR3 protein: CASSQGRENTEAFF
clone size: .; J gene: TRBJ1-6; D gene: TRBD1; V gene: TRBV9; CDR3 DNA: TGTGCCAGCAGCGCTGCAGGGGGCAATGGCTCCTATAATTCACCCCTCCACTTT; CDR3 protein: CASSAAGGNGSYNSPLHF
clone size: .; J gene: TRBJ1-1; D gene: .; V gene: TRBV7-9; CDR3 DNA: TGTGCCAGCAGCTTTACCAGTACACCAAACACTGAAGCTTTCTTT; CDR3 protein: CASSFTSTPNTEAFF
clone size: .; J gene: TRBJ1-5; D gene: .; V gene: TRBV30; CDR3 DNA: TGTGCCTGGAGTGAAAAAGGGTTTGGGAGTTGGCAGCCCCAGCATTTT; CDR3 protein: CAWSEKGFGSWQPQHF
clone size: .; J gene: TRBJ1-2; D gene: TRBD1; V gene: TRBV29-1; CDR3 DNA: TGCAGCGGACAGGGGGCGCGGAACGGCTACACCTTC; CDR3 protein: CSGQGARNGYTF
clone size: .; J gene: TRBJ2-7; D gene: TRBD1; V gene: TRBV5-1; CDR3 DNA: TGCGCCAGCAGCTTGGGGCCGGACAGGGCTACCTACGAGCAGTACTTC; CDR3 protein: CASSLGPDRATYEQYF
clone size: .; J gene: TRBJ1-1; D gene: .; V gene: TRBV18; CDR3 DNA: TGTGCCAGCTCACCGCGACAATCCCAGGGAACTGAAGCTTTCTTT; CDR3 protein: CASSPRQSQGTEAFF
clone size: .; J gene: TRBJ2-1; D gene: TRBD1; V gene: TRBV6-5; CDR3 DNA: TGTGCCAGCAGTTACTCGGGACAGACTTCATACAATGAGCAGTTCTTC; CDR3 protein: CASSYSGQTSYNEQFF
clone size: once; J gene: TRBJ2-1; D gene: .; V gene: TRBV19; CDR3 DNA: TGTGCCAGTAGGCGTAAGACCTACAATGAGCAGTTCTTC; CDR3 protein: CASRRKTYNEQFF
clone size: .; J gene: TRBJ1-4; D gene: TRBD1; V gene: TRBV9; CDR3 DNA: TGTGCCAGCAGCGTAGCCGGGACAGGGAATGAAAAACTGTTTTTT; CDR3 protein: CASSVAGTGNEKLFF
clone size: few; J gene: TRBJ2-1; D gene: TRBD2; V gene: TRBV27; CDR3 DNA: TGTGCCAGTGTGACTAGCGGGGGGCGCGGGTCCTACAATGAGCAGTTCTTC; CDR3 protein: CASVTSGGRGSYNEQFF
clone size: once; J gene: TRBJ2-3; D gene: TRBD2; V gene: TRBV11-3; CDR3 DNA: TGTGCCAGCAGCAGAACTAGCGGGGCTAGCACAGATACGCAGTATTTT; CDR3 protein: CASSRTSGASTDTQYF
clone size: .; J gene: TRBJ1-1; D gene: .; V gene: TRBV4-3; CDR3 DNA: TGCGCCAGCAGCCAAGCGGGAGGGCCCACTGAAGCTTTCTTT; CDR3 protein: CASSQAGGPTEAFF
clone size: .; J gene: TRBJ2-4; D gene: .; V gene: TRBV19; CDR3 DNA: TGTGCCAGTAGCGACGGACAGCTAGCCAAAAACATTCAGTACTTC; CDR3 protein: CASSDGQLAKNIQYF
clone size: few; J gene: TRBJ2-7; D gene: .; V gene: TRBV28; CDR3 DNA: TGTGCCAGCAGTCTCACCCTCTACGACGAGCAGTACTTC; CDR3 protein: CASSLTLYDEQYF
clone size: .; J gene: TRBJ2-3; D gene: TRBD1; V gene: TRBV19; CDR3 DNA: TGTGCCAGACCAACCGGGACAGGGGACCTTAGAAGCACAGATACGCAGTATTTT; CDR3 protein: CARPTGTGDLRSTDTQYF